The TCR beta chain under discussion was sequenced for a study of blood T cell repertoires in COVID-19. About the research overall: T cells, B-cell-depleted T cells, or PBMCs provided the cDNA or gDNA that served as material.

J lost 9 bases, V lost 8 bases, and 14 bases had no gene match. Germline V lookup: CDR1 MNHEY, CDR2 SMNVEV (reference sequence). CDR3 length: 15 amino acids. The protocol was immunoSEQ multiplex PCR, while the TCRdb copy is restricted to in-frame clones and leaves out a portion. The sample has around 130,000 clones, roughly 80% seen once. This clonotype originated in a man aged 50 or older with acute or convalescent COVID-19. Sequencing used peripheral blood. J is TRBJ2-1 and V is TRBV27; 9 bases match TRBD2. The CDR3 region has the DNA TGTGCCAGCGGCTGGACTAGCGTAATGTATTCTGAGCAGTTCTTC. It specifies CASGWTSVMYSEQFF.